Below, 14 T cell receptor beta chains from the same sample are listed, as sequenced in a study of shared clonotypes between healthy human individuals. This table comes from immunoSEQ multiplex PCR, and its TCRdb copy is limited to in-frame clones, with some not included. Altogether roughly 490,000 clones are present, 70% to 80% being singletons, with the ten largest covering more than 10%. The sample consisted of PBMCs. The source of these receptors is a woman aged 40 to 50 in good health. Some clones in this sample may be carry-over from other donors' samples.

V and J are TRBV18 and TRBJ2-3, with TRBD2 matching 9 bases. This CDR3 has 16 amino acids. Germline trimming cut 0 bases from V and 6 bases from J; bases unmatched to any gene: 7. Per germline, CDR1 KGHSH and CDR2 LQKENI. The CDR3 coding sequence is TGTGCCAGCTCACCACCCCGCGGGAGGGTTCAGGATACGCAGTATTTT. The encoded protein is CASSPPRGRVQDTQYF.

The chain carries TRBV29-1 and TRBJ1-5; D ambiguous. Per the germline V gene, CDR1 is SQVTM and CDR2 is ANQGSEA. CDR3 length: 13 amino acids. With 6 bases removed from V and 7 bases from J, the gap between germline ends came to 16 bases. This CDR3 is CSVRTGDYQPQHF. CDR3 bases: TGCAGCGTCCGGACGGGAGATTACCAGCCCCAGCATTTT.

The CDR3 is CASSEHRGVQETQYF. The CDR3 DNA follows: TGTGCCAGCAGTGAACACAGGGGGGTTCAAGAGACCCAGTACTTC. J is TRBJ2-5 and V is TRBV25-1; 8 bases map to TRBD1. Germline lookup yields CDR1 MGHDK and CDR2 SYGVNS. CDR3 size: 15 residues. V was clipped by 2 bases and J by 2 bases; unmatched bases: 4.

The genes are TRBV27 and TRBJ1-4; a possible D gene is TRBD1 (5 bases). Germline assignment: CDR1 MNHEY and CDR2 SMNVEV (reference sequence). CDR3 length: 12 residues. Trimming removed 6 bases at V and 10 bases at J, with 12 bases between. The chain's CDR3 is CASRRDVGKLFF. The DNA for the CDR3 is TGTGCCAGCAGACGGGACGTGGGAAAACTGTTTTTT. Together with reference TRBV27 and TRBJ1-4, the CDR3 gives the full variable domain: EAQVTQNPRYLITVTGKKLTVTCSQNMNHEYMSWYRQDPGLGLRQIYYSMNVEVTDKGDVPEGYKVSRKEKRNFPLILESPSPNQTSLYFCASRRDVGKLFFGSGTQLSVL.

For this clone: One base separates it from a far larger clone, so it is likely a read error. The J gene is TRBJ2-4, the V gene TRBV25-1, with D perhaps TRBD2 (6 bases). Germline values: CDR1 MGHDK, CDR2 SYGVNS. The CDR3 loop spans 17 amino acids. Between the trimmed V and J ends, which lost 4 bases and 0 bases, there was a span of 16 bases. The CDR3 region is CASSGRVAVSAKNIQYF. In DNA, the CDR3 is TGTGCCAGCAGTGGACGGGTAGCGGTATCAGCCAAAAACATTCAGTACTTC. Full variable domain (remainder filled in from reference TRBV25-1 and TRBJ2-4): EADIYQTPRYLVIGTGKKITLECSQTMGHDKMYWYQQDPGMELHLIHYSYGVNSTEKGDLSSESTVSRIRTEHFPLTLESARPSHTSQYLCASSGRVAVSAKNIQYFGAGTRLSVL.

V and J are TRBV11-1 and TRBJ1-2; D call uncertain. The germline V gene encodes CDR1 SGHAT and CDR2 FQDESV (reference sequence). This CDR3 region has 15 residues. Deletions cut 2 bases from V and 7 bases from J, with 17 bases between. The CDR3 protein is CASSLLSGDLGGYTF. The CDR3 nucleotides read TGTGCCAGCAGCTTATTGTCCGGGGATCTTGGTGGCTACACCTTC.

The chain combines TRBV7-9 with TRBJ1-1, with D possibly matching TRBD1 (6 bases). Trimming shortened V by 5 bases and J by 0 bases, and 7 bases separated the two germline ends. This CDR3 is built from 13 residues. In germline, CDR1 is SEHNR, CDR2 FQNEAQ (reference sequence). CDR3 sequence (DNA): TGTGCCAGCAGCGGACAGCTGAACACTGAAGCTTTCTTT. It is translated as CASSGQLNTEAFF.

The chain combines TRBV27 with TRBJ2-1, with a tentative D call TRBD2 (6 bases). The germline V gene encodes CDR1 MNHEY and CDR2 SMNVEV (reference sequence). The CDR3 has 12 residues. V lost 5 bases, J lost 10 bases, and 12 bases lay in between. The CDR3 here is CASSPRTKEQFF. The CDR3 DNA follows: TGTGCCAGCAGTCCCAGGACTAAAGAGCAGTTCTTC.

The J gene is TRBJ2-5, the V gene TRBV5-4; 10 bases match TRBD2. V trimming: 2 bases; J trimming: 6 bases; junction bases outside the gene matches: 10. The CDR3 has 16 amino acids. CDR1 and CDR2 from the germline V gene are SGHNT and YYREEE (reference sequence). The CDR3 is CASSLRGASGRQTQYF. CDR3 sequence (DNA): TGTGCCAGCAGCTTACGAGGGGCTAGCGGGAGACAGACCCAGTACTTC.

The chain joins TRBV11-2 to TRBJ2-2; 14 nucleotides match TRBD2. The germline CDR1 and CDR2 sequences are SGHAT and FQNNGV. The junction had 2 bases not matched to a gene; V was cut back by 1 base and J by 1 base. The CDR3 spans 18 residues. The CDR3 sequence: CASSLVGTSGGNTGELFF. Written as DNA, the CDR3 is TGTGCCAGCAGCTTAGTGGGGACTAGCGGGGGGAACACCGGGGAGCTGTTTTTT. The full variable domain, completed using reference TRBV11-2 and TRBJ2-2, is EAGVAQSPRYKIIEKRQSVAFWCNPISGHATLYWYQQILGQGPKLLIQFQNNGVVDDSQLPKDRFSAERLKGVDSTLKIQPAKLEDSAVYLCASSLVGTSGGNTGELFFGEGSRLTVL.

The chain couples TRBV4-2 to TRBJ2-3, with 12 positions matching TRBD2. This CDR3 comprises 17 residues. V was clipped by 0 bases and J by 7 bases; unmatched bases: 8. CDR1 and CDR2 from the germline V gene are LGHNA and YNFKEQ. CDR3 nucleotide sequence: TGTGCCAGCAGCCAAGATACTAGCGGGAGGTTGGTAAATACGCAGTATTTT. It is translated as CASSQDTSGRLVNTQYF.

The chain has TRBV28 and TRBJ2-7; the match to TRBD1 covers 9 bases. CDR1 and CDR2 (germline): MDHEN, SYDVKM. The CDR3 consists of 14 residues. With 6 bases clipped from V and 4 bases from J, the junction kept 7 bases outside the gene matches. CDR3 residues: CASSPGTGQYEQYF. CDR3 in DNA: TGTGCCAGCAGCCCCGGGACAGGGCAGTACGAGCAGTACTTC.

The chain is built from TRBV6-5 and TRBJ2-4; 11 nucleotides align to TRBD2. Germline-derived CDR1 and CDR2 are MNHEY and SVGAGI. V dropped 4 bases and J dropped 11; count of bases not matched to a gene: 13. The CDR3 has 16 residues. This CDR3 reads CASSSIAGGPMNVQYF. Here the CDR3 DNA reads TGTGCCAGCAGTTCTATAGCGGGAGGGCCGATGAACGTTCAGTACTTC.

This chain joins TRBV30 and TRBJ1-5; D is uncertain. V was shortened by 3 bases and J by 3 bases, with 6 bases between the two germline ends. This CDR3 comprises 12 residues. CDR1 GTSNPN and CDR2 SVGIG come from the germline V gene (reference sequence). The CDR3 protein is CAWRKYNQPQHF. CDR3 DNA: TGTGCCTGGAGGAAGTACAATCAGCCCCAGCATTTT.